This TCR beta chain appears in the sequencing data of a study of shared clonotypes between healthy human individuals. TCRdb's copy holds only in-frame clones and misses some; the assay was immunoSEQ multiplex PCR. The data show over a million clones, with around 97% seen just once and approximately 1% held by the top ten. Study-level results: Memory subsets had estimated richness that was generally smaller than that of naive subsets.

CDR1 is LGHNA and CDR2 is YNFKEQ in the germline V gene. The CDR3 totals 17 residues. Deletions cut 0 bases from V and 2 bases from J, with 14 bases between. In the case of this clone: The antigen remains unidentified.

The sequenced sample consisted of naive CD4+ T cells sorted from blood. The subset was: CD45RA+ positively selected. The genes are TRBV4-2 and TRBJ2-1; no definite D call. The sequence was collected from a man aged 30 to 39 in good health. CDR3 DNA sequence: TGTGCCAGCAGCCAAGACCGCATGGCCAGCACCTACAATGAGCAGTTCTTC. It yields the protein CASSQDRMASTYNEQFF.